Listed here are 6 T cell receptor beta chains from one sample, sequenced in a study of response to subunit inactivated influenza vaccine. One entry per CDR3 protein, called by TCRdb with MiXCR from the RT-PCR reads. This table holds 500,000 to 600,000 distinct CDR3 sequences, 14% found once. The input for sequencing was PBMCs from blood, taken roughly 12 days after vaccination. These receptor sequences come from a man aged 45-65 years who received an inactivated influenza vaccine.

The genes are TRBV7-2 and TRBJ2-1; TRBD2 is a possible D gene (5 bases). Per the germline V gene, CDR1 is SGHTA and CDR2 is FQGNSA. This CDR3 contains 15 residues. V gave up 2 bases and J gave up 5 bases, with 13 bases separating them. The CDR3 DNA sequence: TGTGCCAGCAGCTTACAAGTAGACGGGGACAATGAGCAGTTCTTC. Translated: CASSLQVDGDNEQFF.

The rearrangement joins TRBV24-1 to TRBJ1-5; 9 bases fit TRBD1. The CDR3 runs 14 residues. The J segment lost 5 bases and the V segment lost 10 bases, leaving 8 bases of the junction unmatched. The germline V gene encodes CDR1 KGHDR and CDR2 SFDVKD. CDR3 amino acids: CATRGTGRYQPQHF. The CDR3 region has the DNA TGTGCCACAAGGGGGACAGGGAGGTATCAGCCCCAGCATTTT.

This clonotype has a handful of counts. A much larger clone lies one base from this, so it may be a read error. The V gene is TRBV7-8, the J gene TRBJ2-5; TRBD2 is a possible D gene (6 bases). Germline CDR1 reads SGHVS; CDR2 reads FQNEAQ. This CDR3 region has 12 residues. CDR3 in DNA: TGTGCCAGCAGCTTAGGGGGGGAGACCCGGTACTTC. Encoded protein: CASSLGGETRYF.

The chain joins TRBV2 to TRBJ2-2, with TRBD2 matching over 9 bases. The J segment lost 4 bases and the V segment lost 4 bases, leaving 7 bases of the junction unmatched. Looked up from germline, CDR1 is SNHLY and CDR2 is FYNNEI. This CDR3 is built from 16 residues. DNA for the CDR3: TGTGCCAGCAGTGCTTACACTAGCGGGCCCACCGGGGAGCTGTTTTTT. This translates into CASSAYTSGPTGELFF.

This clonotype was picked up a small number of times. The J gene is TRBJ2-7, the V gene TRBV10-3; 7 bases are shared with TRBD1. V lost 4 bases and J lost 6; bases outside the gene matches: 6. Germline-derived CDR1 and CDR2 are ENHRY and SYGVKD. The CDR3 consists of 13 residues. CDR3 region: CAISGQGISEQYF. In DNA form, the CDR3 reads TGTGCCATCAGTGGACAGGGTATCTCCGAGCAGTACTTC.

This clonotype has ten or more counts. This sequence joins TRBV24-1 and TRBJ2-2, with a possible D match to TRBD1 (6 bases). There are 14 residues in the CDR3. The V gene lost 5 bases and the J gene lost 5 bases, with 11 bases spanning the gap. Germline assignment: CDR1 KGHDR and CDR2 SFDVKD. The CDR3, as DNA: TGTGCCACCAGTGGCAGAACAGGGACCGGGGAGCTGTTTTTT. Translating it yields CATSGRTGTGELFF.